This T cell receptor beta chain was found in a study of beta chain features in type 1 diabetes. At the level of the study: Healthy donors and patients showed comparable age, gender and cell yields. Sorted cells, around 100 million in number, were examined across all samples. Study findings and constraints: Unsettled here was the matter of whether HLA type influences TCRB rearrangement. Across all four CD4+ subsets, people with type 1 diabetes showed modestly shorter TCRB CDR3s. Whatever favoring of shorter templates PCR might show would apply equally to patients and controls.

With V trimmed by 2 bases and J by 2 bases, 4 bases remained unmatched. This CDR3 is built from 16 residues. Germline values: CDR1 SGHRS, CDR2 YFSETQ. The sequenced template was cDNA made from the entire isolated RNA. Generated by immunoSEQ multiplex PCR, the TCRdb table keeps only in-frame clones and is missing some. The repertoire holds 300,000 or so clones, with 13% as singletons. Remarks on this clone: Its target is unknown.

The V and J genes are TRBV5-1 and TRBJ2-3; the match to TRBD2 covers 11 bases. The sequence came from a woman between 18 and 29 years old with type 1 diabetes. Sequenced: naive CD4+ T cells from blood. The chain's CDR3 is CASSLPGLAATDTQYF. DNA for the CDR3: TGCGCCAGCAGCTTACCGGGACTAGCGGCCACAGATACGCAGTATTTT.